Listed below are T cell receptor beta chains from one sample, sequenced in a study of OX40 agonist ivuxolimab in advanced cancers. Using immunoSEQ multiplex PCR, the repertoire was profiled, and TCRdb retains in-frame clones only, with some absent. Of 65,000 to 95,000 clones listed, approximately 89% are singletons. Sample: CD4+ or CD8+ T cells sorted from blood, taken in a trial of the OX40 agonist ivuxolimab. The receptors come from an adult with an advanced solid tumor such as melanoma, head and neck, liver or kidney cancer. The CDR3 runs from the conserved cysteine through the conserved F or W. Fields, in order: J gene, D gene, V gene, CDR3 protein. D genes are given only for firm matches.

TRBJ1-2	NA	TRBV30	CAWRSGTVYGYTF
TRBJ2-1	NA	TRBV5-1	CASSGEPQGSIYNEQFF
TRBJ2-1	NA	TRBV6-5	CASRDPTREQFF
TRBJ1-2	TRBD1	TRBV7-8	CASSHRQGWDYGYTF
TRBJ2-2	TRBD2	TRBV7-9	CASSLAGLATGELFF
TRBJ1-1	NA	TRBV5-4	CASSLVGQGNTEAFF
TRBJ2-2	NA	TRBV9	CASTVSGTRNTGELFF
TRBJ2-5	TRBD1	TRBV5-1	CASSLSSGGEETQYF
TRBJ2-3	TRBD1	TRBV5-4	CASSLHRGGTDTQYF
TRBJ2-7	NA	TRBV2	CASRPSRGTYEQYF
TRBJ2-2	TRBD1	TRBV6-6	CASRYTGGNTGELFF